These 7 T cell receptor beta chains originate from one sample sequenced in a study of shared clonotypes between healthy human individuals. Data came from immunoSEQ multiplex PCR; TCRdb stores just in-frame clones and leaves some out. Of approximately 2.5 million clones in the sample, about 92% were seen once. The source material was naive CD4+ T cells sorted from blood. Sample subset: CD45RA+ positively selected. The receptors shown here come from a man aged 18 to 29 in good health.

The chain carries TRBV6-1 and TRBJ1-5, with D maybe TRBD1 (5 bases). CDR3 size: 15 residues. The germline V gene has CDR1 MNHNS and CDR2 SASEGT. V was shortened by 4 bases and J by 2 bases, with 12 bases between the two germline ends. The CDR3 nucleotides are TGTGCCAGCAGTGGGCCAGGGAATGGCAATCAGCCCCAGCATTTT. It codes for CASSGPGNGNQPQHF.

The chain combines TRBV30 with TRBJ2-6; 8 nucleotides line up with TRBD2. Germline V gives CDR1 GTSNPN, CDR2 SVGIG (reference sequence). There are 15 residues in the CDR3. J gave up 2 bases and V 6 bases, and 6 bases lay outside the gene matches. In nucleotides, the CDR3 is TGTGCCTGCCTAGCGGGTAAAACTGGGGCCAACGTCCTGACTTTC. As protein: CACLAGKTGANVLTF.

The gene calls are TRBV5-1 and TRBJ2-1; TRBD2 matches 9 bases. The CDR3 runs 16 residues. Trimming cost V 0 bases and J 4 bases; bases outside gene matches: 5. The germline gives CDR1 SGHRS, CDR2 YFSETQ. The CDR3 nucleotides are TGCGCCAGCAGCTTGGTAGCGACTAGCGGTTACAATGAGCAGTTCTTC. The encoded protein is CASSLVATSGYNEQFF.

CDR3 coding DNA: TGTGCCAGCAGCTCTAGCGGGAGGCCAGATACGCAGTATTTT. Its protein is CASSSSGRPDTQYF. The rearrangement links TRBV5-4 to TRBJ2-3; TRBD2 matches 11 bases. This CDR3 comprises 14 residues. Looked up from germline, CDR1 is SGHNT and CDR2 is YYREEE (reference sequence). V lost 3 bases to trimming and J lost 4 bases; unmatched junction nucleotides: 1.

This sequence joins TRBV2 and TRBJ2-7; TRBD2 is a possible D gene (5 bases). Germline loops: CDR1 SNHLY, CDR2 FYNNEI. CDR3 length: 12 residues. Trimming cost V 4 bases and J 6 bases, with 10 bases left between them. In nucleotides, the CDR3 is TGTGCCAGCAGTGGCGGGTGGAGCGAGCAGTACTTC. Its translation is CASSGGWSEQYF.

The CDR3 is CASSPEGTLSYEQYF. The CDR3 DNA reads as TGTGCCAGCAGCCCCGAGGGCACCCTCTCCTACGAGCAGTACTTC. The chain couples TRBV9 to TRBJ2-7, with D possibly matching TRBD2 (5 bases). In germline, CDR1 is SGDLS, CDR2 YYNGEE. CDR3 length: 15 residues. V gave up 4 bases and J gave up 0 bases, with 14 bases separating them.

V is TRBV6-5 and J is TRBJ2-7; TRBD2 might be the D (6 bases). V lost 5 bases and J 9 bases, leaving 11 bases between the germline ends. Germline V gene lookup returns CDR1 MNHEY and CDR2 SVGAGI. The CDR3 extends over 11 amino acids. CDR3 protein: CASSRRGRQYF. The CDR3 DNA sequence: TGTGCCAGCAGTCGACGGGGGAGGCAGTACTTC.